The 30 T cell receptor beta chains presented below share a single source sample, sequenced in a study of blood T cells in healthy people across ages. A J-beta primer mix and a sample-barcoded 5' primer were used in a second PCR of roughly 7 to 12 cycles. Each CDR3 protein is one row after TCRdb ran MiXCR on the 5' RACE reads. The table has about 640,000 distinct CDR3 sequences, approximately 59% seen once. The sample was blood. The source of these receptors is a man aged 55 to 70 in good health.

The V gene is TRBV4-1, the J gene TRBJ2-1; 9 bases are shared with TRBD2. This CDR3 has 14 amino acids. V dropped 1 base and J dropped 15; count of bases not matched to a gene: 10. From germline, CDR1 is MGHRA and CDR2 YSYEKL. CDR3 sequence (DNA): TGCGCCAGCAGCCAAGGGGGCGGGAGGGGGGATATGTTCTTC. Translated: CASSQGGGRGDMFF.

In nucleotides, the CDR3 is TGTGCCAGCAGCCGGGGAGGGGGCGCAAACTATGGCTACACCTTC. Its protein is CASSRGGGANYGYTF. V and J are TRBV12-3 or TRBV12-4 and TRBJ1-2; 7 bases match TRBD1. With 6 bases clipped from V and 2 bases from J, the junction kept 9 bases outside the gene matches. The CDR3 is made up of 15 amino acids.

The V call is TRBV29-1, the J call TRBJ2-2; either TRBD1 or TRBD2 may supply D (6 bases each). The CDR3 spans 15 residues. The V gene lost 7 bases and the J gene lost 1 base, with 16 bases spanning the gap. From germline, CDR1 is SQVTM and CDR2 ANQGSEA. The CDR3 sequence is CSALPQGLNTGELFF. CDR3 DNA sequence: TGCAGCGCTCTACCACAGGGACTGAACACCGGGGAGCTGTTTTTT.

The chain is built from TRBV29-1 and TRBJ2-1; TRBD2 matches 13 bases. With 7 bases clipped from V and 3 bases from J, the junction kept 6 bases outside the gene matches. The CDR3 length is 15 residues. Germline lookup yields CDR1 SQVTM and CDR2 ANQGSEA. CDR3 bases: TGCAGCGCCGGACTAGCGGGGGACTACTACAATGAGCAGTTCTTC. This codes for CSAGLAGDYYNEQFF.

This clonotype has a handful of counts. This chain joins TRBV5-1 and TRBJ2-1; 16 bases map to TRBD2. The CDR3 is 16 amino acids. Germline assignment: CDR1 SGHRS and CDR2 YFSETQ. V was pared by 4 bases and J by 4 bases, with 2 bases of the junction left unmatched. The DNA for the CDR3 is TGCGCCAGCAGCACGGGACTAGCGGGGGGGTACAATGAGCAGTTCTTC. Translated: CASSTGLAGGYNEQFF. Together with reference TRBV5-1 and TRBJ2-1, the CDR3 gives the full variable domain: KAGVTQTPRYLIKTRGQQVTLSCSPISGHRSVSWYQQTPGQGLQFLFEYFSETQRNKGNFPGRFSGRQFSNSRSEMNVSTLELGDSALYLCASSTGLAGGYNEQFFGPGTRLTVL.

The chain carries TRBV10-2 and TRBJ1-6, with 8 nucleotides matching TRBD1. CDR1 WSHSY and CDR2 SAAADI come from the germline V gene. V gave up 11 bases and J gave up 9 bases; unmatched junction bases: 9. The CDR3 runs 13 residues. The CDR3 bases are TGCGCCGCGAGAGACAGGGGAGGTTCACCCCTCCACTTT. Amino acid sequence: CAARDRGGSPLHF.

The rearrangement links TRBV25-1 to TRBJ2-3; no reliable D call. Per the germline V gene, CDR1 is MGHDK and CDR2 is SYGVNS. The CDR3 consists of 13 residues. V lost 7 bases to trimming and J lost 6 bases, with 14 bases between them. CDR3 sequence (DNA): TGTGCCAGCAAAGCCCTTCCGGGCGATACGCAGTATTTT. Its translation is CASKALPGDTQYF.

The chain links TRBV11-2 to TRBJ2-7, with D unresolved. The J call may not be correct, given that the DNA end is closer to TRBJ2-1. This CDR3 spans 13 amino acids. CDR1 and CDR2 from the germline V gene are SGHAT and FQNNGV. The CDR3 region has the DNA TGTGCCAGCAGCTTGGGGTACGTGGGAGAGCAGTTCTTC. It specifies CASSLGYVGEQFF.

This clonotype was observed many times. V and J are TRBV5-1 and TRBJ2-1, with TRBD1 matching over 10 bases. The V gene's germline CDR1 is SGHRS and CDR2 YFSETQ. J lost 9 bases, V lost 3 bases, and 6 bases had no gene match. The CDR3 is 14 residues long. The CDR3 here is CASSSRQGAAEQFF. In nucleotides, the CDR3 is TGCGCCAGCAGCTCCAGACAGGGGGCGGCTGAGCAGTTCTTC.

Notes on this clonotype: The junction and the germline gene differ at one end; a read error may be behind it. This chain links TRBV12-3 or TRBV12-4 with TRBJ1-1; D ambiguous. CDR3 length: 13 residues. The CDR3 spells CASTLSFNTEAFF. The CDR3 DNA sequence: TGTGCCAGCACTTTATCGTTTAACACTGAAGCTTTCTTT.

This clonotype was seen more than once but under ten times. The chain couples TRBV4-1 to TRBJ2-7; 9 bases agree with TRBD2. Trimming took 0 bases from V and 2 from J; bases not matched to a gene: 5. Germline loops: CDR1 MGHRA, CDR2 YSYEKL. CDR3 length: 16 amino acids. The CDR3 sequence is CASSQEVAGAAYEQYF. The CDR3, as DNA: TGCGCCAGCAGCCAAGAGGTAGCGGGGGCCGCCTACGAGCAGTACTTC.

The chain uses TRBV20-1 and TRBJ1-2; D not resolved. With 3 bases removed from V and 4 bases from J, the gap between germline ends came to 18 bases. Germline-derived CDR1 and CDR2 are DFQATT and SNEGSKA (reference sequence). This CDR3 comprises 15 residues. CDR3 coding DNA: TGCAGTGCTAGGGGGAGCCTTGGGGATCCCTATGGCTACACCTTC. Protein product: CSARGSLGDPYGYTF.

The CDR3 nucleotides are TGCGCCAGCAGCCAATTCCGGGGGGAGGATCAGCCCCAGCATTTT. It yields the protein CASSQFRGEDQPQHF. This chain joins TRBV4-1 and TRBJ1-5, with D possibly matching TRBD1 (5 bases). This CDR3 spans 15 amino acids. Germline V CDR1 and CDR2: MGHRA, YSYEKL. V was cut by 2 bases and J by 5 bases, with 13 bases left in between.

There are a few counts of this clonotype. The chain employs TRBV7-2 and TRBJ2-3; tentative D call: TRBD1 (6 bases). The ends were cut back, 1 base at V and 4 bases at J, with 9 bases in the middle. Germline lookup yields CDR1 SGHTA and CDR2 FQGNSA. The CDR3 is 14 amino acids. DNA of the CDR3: TGTGCCAGCAGCTTAGTCAGGGGTGCAGATACGCAGTATTTT. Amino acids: CASSLVRGADTQYF.

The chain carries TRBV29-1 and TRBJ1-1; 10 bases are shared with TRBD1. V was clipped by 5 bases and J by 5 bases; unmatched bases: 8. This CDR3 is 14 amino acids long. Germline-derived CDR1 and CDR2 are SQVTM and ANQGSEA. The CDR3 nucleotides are TGCAGCGTTTGTCGGGGGACAGGGGAGACTGAAGCTTTCTTT. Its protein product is CSVCRGTGETEAFF.

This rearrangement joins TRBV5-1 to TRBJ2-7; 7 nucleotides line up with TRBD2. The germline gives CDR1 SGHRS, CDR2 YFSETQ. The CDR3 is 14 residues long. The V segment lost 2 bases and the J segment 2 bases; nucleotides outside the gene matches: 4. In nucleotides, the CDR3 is TGCGCCAGCAGCTTAGTAAGCGGGACCTACGAGCAGTACTTC. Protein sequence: CASSLVSGTYEQYF.

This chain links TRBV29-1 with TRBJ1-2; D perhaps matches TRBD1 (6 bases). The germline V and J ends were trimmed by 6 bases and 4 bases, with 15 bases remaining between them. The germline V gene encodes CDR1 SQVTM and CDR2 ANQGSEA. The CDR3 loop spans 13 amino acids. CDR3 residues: CSVQDSGGYGYTF. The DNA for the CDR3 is TGCAGCGTCCAGGACAGCGGCGGCTATGGCTACACCTTC.

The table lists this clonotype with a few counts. CDR3 loop: CASSTGLAGMDTQYF. In DNA form, the CDR3 reads TGTGCCAGCAGCACCGGACTAGCGGGGATGGATACGCAGTATTTT. This chain uses TRBV4-2 with TRBJ2-3; 12 bases fit TRBD2. The CDR3 is made up of 15 amino acids. Trimming took 5 bases from V and 6 from J; bases not matched to a gene: 6. Germline CDR1 reads LGHNA; CDR2 reads YNFKEQ.

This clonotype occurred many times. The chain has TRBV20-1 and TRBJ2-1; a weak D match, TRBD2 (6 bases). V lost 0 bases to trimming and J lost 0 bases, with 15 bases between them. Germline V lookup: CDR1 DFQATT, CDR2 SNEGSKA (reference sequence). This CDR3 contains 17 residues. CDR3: CSARDSGDPSSYNEQFF. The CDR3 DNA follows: TGCAGTGCTAGAGACTCGGGGGACCCAAGCTCCTACAATGAGCAGTTCTTC.

CDR3 coding DNA: TGTGCCAGCTCTCGAGGGACTGAAGCTTTCTTT. Translating it yields CASSRGTEAFF. The chain joins TRBV6-2 or TRBV6-3 to TRBJ1-1, with D uncertain. Germline V CDR1 and CDR2: MNHEY, SVGEGT. V dropped 8 bases and J dropped 5 bases, with 9 bases sitting between them. The CDR3 runs to 11 residues.

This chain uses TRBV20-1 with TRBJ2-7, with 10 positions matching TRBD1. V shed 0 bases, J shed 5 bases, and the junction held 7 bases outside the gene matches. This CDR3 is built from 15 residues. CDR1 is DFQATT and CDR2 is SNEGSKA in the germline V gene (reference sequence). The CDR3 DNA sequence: TGCAGTGCTAGAGATAGTAGACAGGGGGCCGACGAGCAGTACTTC. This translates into CSARDSRQGADEQYF.

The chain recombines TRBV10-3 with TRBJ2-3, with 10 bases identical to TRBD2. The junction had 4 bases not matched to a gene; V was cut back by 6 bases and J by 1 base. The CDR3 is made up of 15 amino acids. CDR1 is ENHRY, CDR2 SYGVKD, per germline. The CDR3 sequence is CAISPGLAGTDTQYF. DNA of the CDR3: TGTGCCATCAGCCCCGGACTAGCGGGCACAGATACGCAGTATTTT.

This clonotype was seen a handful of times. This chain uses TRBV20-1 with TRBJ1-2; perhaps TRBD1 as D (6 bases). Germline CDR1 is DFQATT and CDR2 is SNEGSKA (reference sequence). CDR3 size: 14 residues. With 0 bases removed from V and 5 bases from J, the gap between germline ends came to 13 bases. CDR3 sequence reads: CSARDSRGAYGYTF. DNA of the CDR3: TGCAGTGCTAGAGACTCCAGGGGAGCGTATGGCTACACCTTC.

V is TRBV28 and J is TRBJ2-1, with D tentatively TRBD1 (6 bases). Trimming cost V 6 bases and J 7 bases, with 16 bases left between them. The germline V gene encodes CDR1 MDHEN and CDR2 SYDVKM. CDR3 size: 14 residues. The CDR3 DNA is TGTGCCAGCAGGGGACAAATCGTACAGAATGAGCAGTTCTTC. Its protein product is CASRGQIVQNEQFF.

CDR3 sequence: CASSRLGGNSPLHF. Here the CDR3 DNA reads TGTGCCAGCAGCAGGCTAGGGGGGAATTCACCCCTCCACTTT. This chain connects TRBV12-3 or TRBV12-4 to TRBJ1-6; possibly TRBD1 for D (6 bases). The CDR3 is 14 residues long. V gave up 6 bases and J gave up 7 bases, with 13 bases separating them.

CDR3 sequence (DNA): TGTGCCATCAGTAGGGACAGGAGTGCAGATACGCAGTATTTT. Translated: CAISRDRSADTQYF. V gene TRBV10-3 combines with J gene TRBJ2-3; the match to TRBD1 covers 8 bases. Trimming cost V 5 bases and J 4 bases; bases outside gene matches: 5. This CDR3 has 14 residues. Per germline, CDR1 ENHRY and CDR2 SYGVKD.

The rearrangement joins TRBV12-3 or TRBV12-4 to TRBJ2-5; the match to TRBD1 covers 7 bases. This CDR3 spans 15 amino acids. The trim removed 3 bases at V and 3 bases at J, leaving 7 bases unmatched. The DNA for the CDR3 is TGTGCCAGCAGTTTGGGCAGGGGGAAGGAAGAGACCCAGTACTTC. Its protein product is CASSLGRGKEETQYF.

Written as DNA, the CDR3 is TGCAGTGCCCCGGGGAGAGGTAACACAGATACGCAGTATTTT. It is translated as CSAPGRGNTDTQYF. This rearrangement joins TRBV20-1 to TRBJ2-3, with D maybe TRBD2 (5 bases). CDR3 length: 14 residues. The V and J ends lost 6 bases and 2 bases respectively, with 15 bases between them. CDR1 DFQATT and CDR2 SNEGSKA come from the germline V gene (reference sequence).

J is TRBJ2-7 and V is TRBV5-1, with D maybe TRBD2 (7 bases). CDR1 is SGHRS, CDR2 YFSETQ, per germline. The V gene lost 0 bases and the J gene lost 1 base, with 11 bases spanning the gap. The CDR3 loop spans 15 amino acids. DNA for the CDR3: TGCGCCAGCAGCTTGGACGGGGGGCGGTCCTACGAGCAGTACTTC. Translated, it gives CASSLDGGRSYEQYF.

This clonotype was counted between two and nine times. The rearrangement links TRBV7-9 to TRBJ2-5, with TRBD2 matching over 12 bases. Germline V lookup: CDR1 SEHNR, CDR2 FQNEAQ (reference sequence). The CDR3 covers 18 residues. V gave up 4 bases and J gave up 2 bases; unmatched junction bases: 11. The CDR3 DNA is TGTGCCAGCAGCTCTAGGCTTCTAGCGGGGGGGATGCAAGAGACCCAGTACTTC. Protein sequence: CASSSRLLAGGMQETQYF.